This T cell receptor (beta chain) appears in the sequencing data of a study of cytomegalovirus exposure and HLA in healthy donors. V was pared by 5 bases and J by 2 bases, with 19 bases of the junction left unmatched. This CDR3 comprises 19 residues. Germline-derived CDR1 and CDR2 are LNHDA and SQIVND (reference sequence). Measured with immunoSEQ multiplex PCR; TCRdb has only the in-frame clones, and not every one. Among 160,000 or so clones listed, roughly 86% were seen once. The sequenced material came from PBMCs. The source of this sequence is a man between 18 and 29 years old in good health and CMV-seropositive. The gene calls are TRBV19 and TRBJ2-3; 7 nucleotides line up with TRBD1. CDR3 region: CASSGRNGTEPQLTDTQYF. DNA for the CDR3: TGTGCCAGTAGTGGGCGAAACGGGACAGAACCTCAACTCACAGATACGCAGTATTTT.